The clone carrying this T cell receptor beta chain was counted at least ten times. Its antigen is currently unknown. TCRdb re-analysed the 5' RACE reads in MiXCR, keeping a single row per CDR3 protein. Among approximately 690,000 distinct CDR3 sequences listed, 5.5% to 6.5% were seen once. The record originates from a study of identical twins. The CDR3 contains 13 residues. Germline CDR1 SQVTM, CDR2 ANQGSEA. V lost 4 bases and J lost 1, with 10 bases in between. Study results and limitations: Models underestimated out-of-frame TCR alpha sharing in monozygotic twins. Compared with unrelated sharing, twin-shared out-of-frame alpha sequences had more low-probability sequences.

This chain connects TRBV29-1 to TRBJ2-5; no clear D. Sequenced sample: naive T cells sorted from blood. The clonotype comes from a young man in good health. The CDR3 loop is CSVALGVQETQYF. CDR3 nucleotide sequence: TGCAGCGTTGCACTCGGAGTCCAAGAGACCCAGTACTTC. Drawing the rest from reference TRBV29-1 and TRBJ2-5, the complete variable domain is SAVISQKPSRDICQRGTSLTIQCQVDSQVTMMFWYRQQPGQSLTLIATANQGSEATYESGFVIDKFPISRPNLTFSTLTVSNMSPEDSSIYLCSVALGVQETQYFGPGTRLLVL.